This TCR beta chain appears in the sequencing data of a study of T cells after yellow fever vaccination. Using its own MiXCR run on the 5' RACE reads, TCRdb lists one record per CDR3 protein. The data show under 600,000 distinct CDR3 sequences, approximately 13% seen once. General study findings and limits: Of the clonotypes, a small share occurred in both CD4 and CD8 compartments. By day 5 rather than day 15, the secondary response had peaked, though it was weaker.

Details on this clonotype: Antigen specificity is unknown.

This clonotype was obtained from a young man who received the YFV17D yellow fever vaccine. The starting material was PBMCs, obtained on the day of the yellow fever booster vaccination.

The CDR3 spells CATKGGRQETQYF. In DNA form, the CDR3 reads TGTGCCACTAAAGGGGGACGGCAAGAGACCCAGTACTTC. V and J are TRBV5-4 and TRBJ2-5, with D maybe TRBD1 (6 bases). CDR1 is SGHNT and CDR2 is YYREEE in the germline V gene (reference sequence). The V gene lost 9 bases and the J gene lost 2 bases, with 14 bases spanning the gap. This CDR3 is built from 13 residues.